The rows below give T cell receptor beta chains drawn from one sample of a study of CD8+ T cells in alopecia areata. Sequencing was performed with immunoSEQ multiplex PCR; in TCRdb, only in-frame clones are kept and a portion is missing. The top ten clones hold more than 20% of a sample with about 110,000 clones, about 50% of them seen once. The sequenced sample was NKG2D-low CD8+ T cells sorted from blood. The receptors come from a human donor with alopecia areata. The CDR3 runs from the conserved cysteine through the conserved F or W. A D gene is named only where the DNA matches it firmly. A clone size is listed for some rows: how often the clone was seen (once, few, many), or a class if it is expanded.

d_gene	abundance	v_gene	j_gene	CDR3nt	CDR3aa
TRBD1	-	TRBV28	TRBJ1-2	TGTGCCAGCAGTTTCATAAGGGGGCAGATTTCCACCTATGGCTACACCTTC	CASSFIRGQISTYGYTF
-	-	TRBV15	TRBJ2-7	TGTGCCACCAGCAACCTACTAGCCTACGAGCAGTACTTC	CATSNLLAYEQYF
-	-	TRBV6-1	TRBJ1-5	TGTGCCAGCAGGGCCACGGGGTACAATCAGCCCCAGCATTTT	CASRATGYNQPQHF
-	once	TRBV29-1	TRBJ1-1	TGCAGCGTTGAGGGGGACGGGGGAGCTTTCTTT	CSVEGDGGAFF
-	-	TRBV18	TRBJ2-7	TGTGCCAGCTCACCCGACTCGGTCCAGCAGTACTTC	CASSPDSVQQYF
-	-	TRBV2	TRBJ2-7	TGTGCCAGCAGTCTGGGGGAATACGAGCAGTACTTC	CASSLGEYEQYF
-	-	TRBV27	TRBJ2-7	TGTGCCAGCAGTTTATCGATGGATGGCGAGCAGTACTTC	CASSLSMDGEQYF
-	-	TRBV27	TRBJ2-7	TGTGCCAGCAGTTTATCAGAGGGCTACGAGCAGTACTTC	CASSLSEGYEQYF
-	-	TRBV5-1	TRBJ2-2	TGCGCCAGCAGCTTAGGACCGGGACTGACAAACACCGGGGAGCTGTTTTTT	CASSLGPGLTNTGELFF
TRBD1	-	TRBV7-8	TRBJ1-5	TGTGCCAGCAGCTTAGGGATGACAGGGCGGGATCAGCCCCAGCATTTT	CASSLGMTGRDQPQHF
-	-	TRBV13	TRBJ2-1	TGTGCCAGCATCACCACCGGGGGAAGGGATGAGCAGTTCTTC	CASITTGGRDEQFF
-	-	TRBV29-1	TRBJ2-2	TGCAGCGCATCTGTGGCCGGGCCGAGGGAGAGCACCGGGGAGCTGTTTTTT	CSASVAGPRESTGELFF
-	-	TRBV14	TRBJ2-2	TGTGCCAGCAGCCAAGTTTTTCGACTCTCGAACACCGGGGAGCTGTTTTTT	CASSQVFRLSNTGELFF
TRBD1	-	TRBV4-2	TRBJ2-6	TGTGCCAGCGGATCACCGGGACAGGGGGTCTCTGGGGCCAACGTCCTGACTTTC	CASGSPGQGVSGANVLTF
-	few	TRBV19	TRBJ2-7	TGTGCCAGTAGTAATAACCGGCCTTACGAGCAGTACTTC	CASSNNRPYEQYF
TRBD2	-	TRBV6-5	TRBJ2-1	TGTGCCAGCAGTTACTCGTTTAGCGGGAGTAACAATGAGCAGTTCTTC	CASSYSFSGSNNEQFF
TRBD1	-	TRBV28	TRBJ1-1	TGTGCCAGCAGCCCTTCCCCGGGACAGGCCTTTGAAGCTTTCTTT	CASSPSPGQAFEAFF
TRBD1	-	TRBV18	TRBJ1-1	TGTGCCAGCTCCCCAGGGACAGGGGGCACTGAAGCTTTCTTT	CASSPGTGGTEAFF
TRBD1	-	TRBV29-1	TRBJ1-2	TGCAGCGTTCCCGACAGGGGGGGAGGCTACACCTTC	CSVPDRGGGYTF
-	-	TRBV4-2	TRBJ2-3	TGTGCCAGCAGCCAAGATCTGAGGCCTCCGGTGGCAGATACGCAGTATTTT	CASSQDLRPPVADTQYF
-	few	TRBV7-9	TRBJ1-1	TGTGCCAGCAGCGCTTTGCCGACAGGCATCGTCGAAGCTTTCTTT	CASSALPTGIVEAFF
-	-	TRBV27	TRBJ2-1	TGTGCCAGCAGTTTAGACAAATACAATGAGCAGTTCTTC	CASSLDKYNEQFF
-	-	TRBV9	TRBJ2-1	TGTGCCAGCAGCGCTTGGGGCTCCTACAATGAGCAGTTCTTC	CASSAWGSYNEQFF
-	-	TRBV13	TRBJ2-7	TGTGCCAGCAGCTTAAACTCGGGGTTAAACTCCTACGAGCAGTACTTC	CASSLNSGLNSYEQYF
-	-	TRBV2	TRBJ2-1	TGTGCCAGCAGTACAGCGGGCAATGAGCAGTTCTTC	CASSTAGNEQFF
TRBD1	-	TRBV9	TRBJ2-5	TGTGCCAGCAGCAATTCCCGGGGACAGCTCCGAGGGGTACTAGAGACCCAGTACTTC	CASSNSRGQLRGVLETQYF
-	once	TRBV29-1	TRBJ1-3	TGCAGCGTTGAACAGGCAGGACGCTCTGGAAACACCATATATTTT	CSVEQAGRSGNTIYF
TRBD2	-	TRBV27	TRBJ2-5	TGTGCCAGCAGTTCAACCTACGGGGGGGAGACCCAGTACTTC	CASSSTYGGETQYF
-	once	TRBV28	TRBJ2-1	TGTGCGGTAAGCTCCTACAATGAGCAGTTCTTC	CAVSSYNEQFF
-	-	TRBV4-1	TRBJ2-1	TGCGCCAGCAGCCAGAGGGACGCGAACAATGAGCAGTTCTTC	CASSQRDANNEQFF
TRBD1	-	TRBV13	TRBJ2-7	TGTGCCAGCAGCCCAGACAGGGGGCCCTCCTACGAGCAGTACTTC	CASSPDRGPSYEQYF
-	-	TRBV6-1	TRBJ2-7	TGTGCCAGCAGCGGGACGGTCTCCTACGAGCAGTACTTC	CASSGTVSYEQYF
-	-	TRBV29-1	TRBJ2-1	TGCAGCGTTGAATTAGCTAGCCGCTCCTACAATGAGCAGTTCTTC	CSVELASRSYNEQFF